These 8 T cell receptor beta chains came from one sample sequenced in a study of blood T cells in healthy people across ages. Using a J-beta primer mix together with a sample-barcoded 5' primer, a second PCR was run for roughly 7 to 11 cycles. In TCRdb, the 5' RACE reads were re-called with MiXCR into one record per CDR3 protein. The top ten clones hold about 6.3% of a sample with 1,500,000 or so distinct CDR3 sequences, around 59% of them seen once. Sequencing input: blood. The receptors here all came from a man between 18 and 35 years old in good health.

The chain carries TRBV29-1 and TRBJ2-2; no reliable D call. Germline V gene sequence: CDR1 SQVTM, CDR2 ANQGSEA. Trimming stripped 4 bases from V and 3 bases from J, with 12 bases between. The CDR3 loop spans 14 amino acids. CDR3 loop: CSVAALLDTGELFF. The CDR3 region has the DNA TGCAGCGTTGCCGCTCTTCTGGACACCGGGGAGCTGTTTTTT.

This clonotype was seen a handful of times. V usage is TRBV7-6 and J usage is TRBJ1-1, with D maybe TRBD1 (5 bases). The CDR3 runs 14 residues. V was trimmed by 2 bases and J by 1 base, leaving 8 bases between them. Germline loops: CDR1 SGHVS, CDR2 FNYEAQ. Here the CDR3 reads CASSLRGANTEAFF. CDR3 coding DNA: TGTGCCAGCAGCTTAAGGGGCGCGAACACTGAAGCTTTCTTT.

V gene TRBV12-3 or TRBV12-4 combines with J gene TRBJ2-2; D perhaps matches TRBD1 (7 bases). The CDR3 length is 17 residues. V lost 1 base and J 1 base, leaving 13 bases between the germline ends. CDR3 region: CASSLGRGQKNTGELFF. For the CDR3, the DNA is TGTGCCAGCAGTTTAGGGCGGGGACAGAAGAACACCGGGGAGCTGTTTTTT.

The chain is built from TRBV3-1 and TRBJ2-1; 8 bases align to TRBD2. The CDR3 extends over 15 amino acids. V gave up 4 bases and J gave up 2 bases; unmatched junction bases: 4. Per the germline V gene, CDR1 is LGHDT and CDR2 is YNNKEL (reference sequence). For the CDR3, the DNA is TGTGCCAGCAGCCTAATAGCGGGGACCTACAATGAGCAGTTCTTC. Amino acid sequence: CASSLIAGTYNEQFF.

This chain connects TRBV5-6 to TRBJ1-2; the D gene is possibly TRBD1 (6 bases). The CDR3 length is 15 residues. The V end lost 5 bases, the J end lost 5 bases, and 19 bases lay between the germline ends. Germline V gene lookup returns CDR1 SGHDT and CDR2 YYEEEE. The CDR3 spells CASRGLTGTLYGYTF. CDR3 nucleotides: TGTGCCAGCAGAGGACTGACCGGGACACTTTATGGCTACACCTTC. The variable domain in full, with the rest retrieved from reference TRBV5-6 and TRBJ1-2, is DAGVTQSPTHLIKTRGQQVTLRCSPKSGHDTVSWYQQALGQGPQFIFQYYEEEERQRGNFPDRFSGHQFPNYSSELNVNALLLGDSALYLCASRGLTGTLYGYTFGSGTRLTVV.

The rearrangement links TRBV7-2 to TRBJ2-2; no clear D gene. Germline CDR1 is SGHTA and CDR2 is FQGNSA. The CDR3 length is 14 residues. Trimming removed 4 bases at V and 5 bases at J, with 11 bases between. The CDR3 region is CASSSLPGTGELFF. The CDR3 DNA follows: TGTGCCAGCAGCTCCCTCCCTGGGACCGGGGAGCTGTTTTTT.

This rearrangement joins TRBV5-1 to TRBJ2-1; 10 nucleotides match TRBD2. Trimming removed 3 bases from V and 6 bases from J; junction bases left unmatched: 9. In germline, CDR1 is SGHRS, CDR2 YFSETQ. The CDR3 sequence is 16 residues long. The CDR3: CASSSGTSVTSNEQFF. The CDR3 nucleotides are TGCGCCAGCAGCTCCGGGACTAGCGTCACCTCCAATGAGCAGTTCTTC.

This clonotype was picked up one time. The V gene is TRBV6-1, the J gene TRBJ1-6, with D possibly being TRBD1 (6 bases). The V end was cut by 7 bases, the J end by 7 bases, with 23 bases between. There are 17 residues in the CDR3. The germline gives CDR1 MNHNS, CDR2 SASEGT. The DNA of the CDR3 is TGTGCCAGCACCCCATGGCAGGGGTGGTTAGGGAATTCACCCCTCCACTTT. This gives the protein CASTPWQGWLGNSPLHF.